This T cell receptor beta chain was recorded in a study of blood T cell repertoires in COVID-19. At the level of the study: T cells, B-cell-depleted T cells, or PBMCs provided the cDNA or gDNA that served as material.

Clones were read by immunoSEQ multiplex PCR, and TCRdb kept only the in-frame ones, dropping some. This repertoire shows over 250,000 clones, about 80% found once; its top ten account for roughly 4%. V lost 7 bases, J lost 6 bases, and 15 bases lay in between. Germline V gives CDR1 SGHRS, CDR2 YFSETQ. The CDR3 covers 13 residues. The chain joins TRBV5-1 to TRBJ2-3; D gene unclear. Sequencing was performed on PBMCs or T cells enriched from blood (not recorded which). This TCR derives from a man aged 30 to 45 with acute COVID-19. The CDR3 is CASQPALGDTQYF. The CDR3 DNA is TGCGCCAGCCAACCGGCTCTCGGGGATACGCAGTATTTT.